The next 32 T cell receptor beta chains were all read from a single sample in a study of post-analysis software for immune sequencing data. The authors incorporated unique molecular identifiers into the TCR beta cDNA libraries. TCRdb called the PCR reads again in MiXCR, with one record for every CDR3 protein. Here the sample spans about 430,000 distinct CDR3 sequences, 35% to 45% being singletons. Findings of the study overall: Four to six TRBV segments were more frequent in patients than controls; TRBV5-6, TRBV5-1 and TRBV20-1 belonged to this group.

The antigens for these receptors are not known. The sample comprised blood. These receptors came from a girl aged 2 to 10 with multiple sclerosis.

CDR3 DNA sequence: TGTGCCACAGGACTAGCGGGGCCCTACAATGAGCAGTACTTC. This gives the protein CATGLAGPYNEQYF. V gene TRBV24-1 combines with J gene TRBJ2-1; 12 bases are shared with TRBD2. The J call is in doubt because the DNA end fits TRBJ2-7 better. Germline assignment: CDR1 KGHDR and CDR2 SFDVKD. The CDR3 is made up of 14 amino acids.

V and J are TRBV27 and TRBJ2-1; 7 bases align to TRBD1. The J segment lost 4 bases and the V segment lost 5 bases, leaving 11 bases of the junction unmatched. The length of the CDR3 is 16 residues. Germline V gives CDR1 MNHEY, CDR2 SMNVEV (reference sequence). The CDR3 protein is CASSTKGGWWYNEQFF. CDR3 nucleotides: TGTGCCAGCAGTACAAAAGGGGGCTGGTGGTACAATGAGCAGTTCTTC.

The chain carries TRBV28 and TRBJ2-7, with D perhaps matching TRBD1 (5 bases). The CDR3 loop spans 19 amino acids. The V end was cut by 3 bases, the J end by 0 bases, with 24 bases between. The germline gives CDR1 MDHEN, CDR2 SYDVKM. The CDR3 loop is CASSLDPGRRVPSSYEQYF. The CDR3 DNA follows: TGTGCCAGCAGTTTGGACCCAGGGCGCCGTGTTCCGAGCTCCTACGAGCAGTACTTC.

The CDR3, as DNA: TGCAGCGTTGAAGGTCCGGGAGGAACTGAAGCTTTCTTT. It is translated as CSVEGPGGTEAFF. This chain connects TRBV29-1 to TRBJ1-1; unclear D gene. The CDR3 contains 13 residues. V lost 1 base to trimming and J lost 5 bases, with 11 bases between them. Germline V CDR1 and CDR2: SQVTM, ANQGSEA. The whole variable domain, remainder taken from reference TRBV29-1 and TRBJ1-1, is SAVISQKPSRDICQRGTSLTIQCQVDSQVTMMFWYRQQPGQSLTLIATANQGSEATYESGFVIDKFPISRPNLTFSTLTVSNMSPEDSSIYLCSVEGPGGTEAFFGQGTRLTVV.

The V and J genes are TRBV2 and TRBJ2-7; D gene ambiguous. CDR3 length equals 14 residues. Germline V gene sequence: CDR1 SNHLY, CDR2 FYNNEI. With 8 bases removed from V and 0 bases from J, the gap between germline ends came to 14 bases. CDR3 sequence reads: CASRLESSSYEQYF. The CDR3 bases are TGTGCCAGCCGCTTGGAATCCAGCTCCTACGAGCAGTACTTC.

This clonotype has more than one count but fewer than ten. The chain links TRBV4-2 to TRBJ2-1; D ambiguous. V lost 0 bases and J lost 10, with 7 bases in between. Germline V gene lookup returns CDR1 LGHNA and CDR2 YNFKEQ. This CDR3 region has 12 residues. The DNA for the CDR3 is TGTGCCAGCAGCCAAGATGGGCTCGAGCAGTTCTTC. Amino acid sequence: CASSQDGLEQFF.

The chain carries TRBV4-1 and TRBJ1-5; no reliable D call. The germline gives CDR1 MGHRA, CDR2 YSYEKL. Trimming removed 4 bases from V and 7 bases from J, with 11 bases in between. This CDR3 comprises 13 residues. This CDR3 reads CASSPTWVQPQHF. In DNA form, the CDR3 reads TGCGCCAGCAGCCCCACGTGGGTACAGCCCCAGCATTTT.

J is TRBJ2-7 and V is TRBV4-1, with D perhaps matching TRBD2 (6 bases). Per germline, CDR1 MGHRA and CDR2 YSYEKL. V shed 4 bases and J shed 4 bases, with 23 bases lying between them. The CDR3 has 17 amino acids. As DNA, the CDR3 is TGCGCCAGCAGCCGGACCGGGGACTTAAGTACGACTTACGAGCAGTACTTC. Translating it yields CASSRTGDLSTTYEQYF.

CDR3 amino acids: CASSSSVDTQYF. The DNA for the CDR3 is TGTGCCAGTTCCTCTAGCGTCGATACGCAGTATTTT. This chain links TRBV6-1 with TRBJ2-3, with TRBD2 as a possible D gene (6 bases). The V gene's germline CDR1 is MNHNS and CDR2 SASEGT. The V and J ends lost 9 bases and 6 bases respectively, with 13 bases between them. This CDR3 contains 12 residues.

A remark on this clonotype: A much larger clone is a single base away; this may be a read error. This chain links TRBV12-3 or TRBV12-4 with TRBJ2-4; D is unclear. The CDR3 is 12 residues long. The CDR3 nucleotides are TGTGCCGGCAGCCCCGACTCAAACATTCAGTACTTC. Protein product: CAGSPDSNIQYF.

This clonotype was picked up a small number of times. This CDR3 is CASSSTLAGRSYNEQFF. The CDR3 bases are TGTGCCAGCAGTTCCACTTTAGCGGGACGCTCCTACAATGAGCAGTTCTTC. The genes are TRBV12-3 or TRBV12-4 and TRBJ2-1; the match to TRBD2 covers 8 bases. The CDR3 is made up of 17 amino acids. The trim removed 4 bases at V and 0 bases at J, leaving 8 bases unmatched.

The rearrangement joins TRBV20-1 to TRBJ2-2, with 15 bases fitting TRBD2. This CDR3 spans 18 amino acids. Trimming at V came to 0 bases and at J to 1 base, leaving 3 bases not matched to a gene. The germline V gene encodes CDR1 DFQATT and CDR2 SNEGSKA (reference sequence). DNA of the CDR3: TGCAGTGCTAGAGATACGGGACTAGCGGGGGGGAACACCGGGGAGCTGTTTTTT. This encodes CSARDTGLAGGNTGELFF.

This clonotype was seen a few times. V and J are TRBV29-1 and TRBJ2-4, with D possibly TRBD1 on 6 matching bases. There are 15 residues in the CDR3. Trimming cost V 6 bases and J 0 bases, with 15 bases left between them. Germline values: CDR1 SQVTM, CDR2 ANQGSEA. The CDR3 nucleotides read TGCAGCGTAGAAACAGGGCGAGAAGCCAAAAACATTCAGTACTTC. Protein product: CSVETGREAKNIQYF. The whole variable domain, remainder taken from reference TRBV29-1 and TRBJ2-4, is SAVISQKPSRDICQRGTSLTIQCQVDSQVTMMFWYRQQPGQSLTLIATANQGSEATYESGFVIDKFPISRPNLTFSTLTVSNMSPEDSSIYLCSVETGREAKNIQYFGAGTRLSVL.

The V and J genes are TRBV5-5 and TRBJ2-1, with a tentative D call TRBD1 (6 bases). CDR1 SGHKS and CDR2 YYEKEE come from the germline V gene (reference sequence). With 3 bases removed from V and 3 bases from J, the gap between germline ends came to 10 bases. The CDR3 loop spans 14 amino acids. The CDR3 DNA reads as TGTGCCAGCAGCTCCCCGGACAGCTACAATGAGCAGTTCTTC. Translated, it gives CASSSPDSYNEQFF.

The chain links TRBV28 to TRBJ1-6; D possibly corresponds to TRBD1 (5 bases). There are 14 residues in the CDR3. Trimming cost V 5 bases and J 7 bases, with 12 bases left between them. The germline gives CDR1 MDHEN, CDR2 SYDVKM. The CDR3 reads CASSGGLTNSPLHF. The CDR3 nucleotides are TGTGCCAGCAGTGGGGGACTGACCAATTCACCCCTCCACTTT. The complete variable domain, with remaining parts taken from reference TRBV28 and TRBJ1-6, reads DVKVTQSSRYLVKRTGEKVFLECVQDMDHENMFWYRQDPGLGLRLIYFSYDVKMKEKGDIPEGYSVSREKKERFSLILESASTNQTSMYLCASSGGLTNSPLHFGNGTRLTVT.

The DNA for the CDR3 is TGCAGCGTTAGGACCTCGGTCGGTGAGCAGTTCTTC. Translated: CSVRTSVGEQFF. The chain has TRBV29-1 and TRBJ2-1; D is undetermined. Germline V gene data show CDR1 as SQVTM and CDR2 as ANQGSEA. The CDR3 contains 12 residues. V lost 5 bases and J 9 bases, leaving 14 bases between the germline ends.

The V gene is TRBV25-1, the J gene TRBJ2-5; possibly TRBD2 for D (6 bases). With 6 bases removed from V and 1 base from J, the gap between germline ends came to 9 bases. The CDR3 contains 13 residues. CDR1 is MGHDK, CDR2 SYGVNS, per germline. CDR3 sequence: CASRHSGQETQYF. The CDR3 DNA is TGTGCCAGCAGACATAGCGGCCAAGAGACCCAGTACTTC.

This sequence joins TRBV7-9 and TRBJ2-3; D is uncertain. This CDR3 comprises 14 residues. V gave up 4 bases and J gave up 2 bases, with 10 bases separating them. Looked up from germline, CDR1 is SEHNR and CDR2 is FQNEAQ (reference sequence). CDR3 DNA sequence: TGTGCCAGCAGCTCCGCTAGATCCACAGATACGCAGTATTTT. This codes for CASSSARSTDTQYF.

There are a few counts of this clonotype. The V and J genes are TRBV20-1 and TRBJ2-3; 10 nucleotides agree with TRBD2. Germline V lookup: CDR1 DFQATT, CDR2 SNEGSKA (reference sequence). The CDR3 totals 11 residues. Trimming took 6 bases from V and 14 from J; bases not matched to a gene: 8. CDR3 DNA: TGCAGTGCCACCGCTAGCGGGGGACCGTATTTT. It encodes CSATASGGPYF.

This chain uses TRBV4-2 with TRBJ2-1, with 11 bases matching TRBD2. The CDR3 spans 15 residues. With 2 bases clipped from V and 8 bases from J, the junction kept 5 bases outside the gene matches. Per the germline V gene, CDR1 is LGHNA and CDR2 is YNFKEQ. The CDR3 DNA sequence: TGTGCCAGCAGCCAATCGACTAGCGGGATTGATGAGCAGTTCTTC. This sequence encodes CASSQSTSGIDEQFF.

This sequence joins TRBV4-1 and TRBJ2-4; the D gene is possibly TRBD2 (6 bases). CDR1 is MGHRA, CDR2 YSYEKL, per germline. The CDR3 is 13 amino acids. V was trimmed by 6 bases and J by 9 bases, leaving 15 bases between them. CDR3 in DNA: TGCGCCAGCAGGGCCGGGGGAGAGGGCATTCAGTACTTC. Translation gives CASRAGGEGIQYF.

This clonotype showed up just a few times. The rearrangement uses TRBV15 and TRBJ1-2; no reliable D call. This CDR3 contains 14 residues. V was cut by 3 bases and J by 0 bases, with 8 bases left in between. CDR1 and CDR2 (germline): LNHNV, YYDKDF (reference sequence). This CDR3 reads CATSSLSTNYGYTF. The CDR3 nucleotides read TGTGCCACCAGCAGCCTCTCCACTAACTATGGCTACACCTTC.

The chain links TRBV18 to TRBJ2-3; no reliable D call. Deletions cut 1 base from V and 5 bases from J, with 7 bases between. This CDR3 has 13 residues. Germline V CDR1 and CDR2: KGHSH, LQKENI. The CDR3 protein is CASSPRSGDTQYF. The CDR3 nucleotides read TGTGCCAGCTCACCACGATCGGGAGATACGCAGTATTTT.

The CDR3 here is CASSSDRVRWNTEAFF. The CDR3 region has the DNA TGTGCCAGCAGTTCCGACAGGGTACGTTGGAACACTGAAGCTTTCTTT. V is TRBV12-3 or TRBV12-4 and J is TRBJ1-1, with TRBD1 matching over 7 bases. This CDR3 has 16 amino acids. Trimming cost V 4 bases and J 1 base; bases outside gene matches: 9.

The CDR3 reads CASSYGTGGLHEQFF. The CDR3 DNA sequence: TGTGCCAGCAGTTATGGGACAGGGGGCTTACATGAGCAGTTCTTC. The V call is TRBV6-2 or TRBV6-3, the J call TRBJ2-1, with 12 bases aligning to TRBD1. V shed 3 bases, J shed 8 bases, and the junction held 5 bases outside the gene matches. The CDR3 length is 15 residues. CDR1 MNHEY and CDR2 SVGEGT come from the germline V gene.

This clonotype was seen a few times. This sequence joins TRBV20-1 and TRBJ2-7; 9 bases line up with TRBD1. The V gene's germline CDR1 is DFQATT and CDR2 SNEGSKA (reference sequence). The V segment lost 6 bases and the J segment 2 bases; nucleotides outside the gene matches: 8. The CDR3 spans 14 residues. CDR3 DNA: TGCAGTGCGCCACCGGGACAGGGCACCTACGAGCAGTACTTC. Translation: CSAPPGQGTYEQYF.

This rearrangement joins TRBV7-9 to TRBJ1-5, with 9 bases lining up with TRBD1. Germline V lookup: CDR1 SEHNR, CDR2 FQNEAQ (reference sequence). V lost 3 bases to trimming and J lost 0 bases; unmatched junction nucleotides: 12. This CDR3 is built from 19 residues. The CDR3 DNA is TGTGCCAGCAGCTTTGTGCCCGGGACAGGGTATTATAGCAATCAGCCCCAGCATTTT. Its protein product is CASSFVPGTGYYSNQPQHF.

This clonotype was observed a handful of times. The CDR3 DNA follows: TGTGCCAGCAGTATTACTGGATTGGGAACCTACACCTTC. Encoded protein: CASSITGLGTYTF. The J gene is TRBJ1-2, the V gene TRBV6-2 or TRBV6-3, with D hard to call. V was pared by 5 bases and J by 10 bases, with 17 bases between. Germline V gene sequence: CDR1 MNHEY, CDR2 SVGEGT. The CDR3 runs 13 residues.

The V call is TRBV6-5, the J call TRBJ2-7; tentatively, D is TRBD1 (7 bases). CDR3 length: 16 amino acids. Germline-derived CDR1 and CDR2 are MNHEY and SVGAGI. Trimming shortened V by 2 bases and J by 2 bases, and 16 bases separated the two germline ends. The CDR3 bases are TGTGCCAGCAGTTACCTCAGGGGGGTTAGACCCTACGAGCAGTACTTC. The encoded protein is CASSYLRGVRPYEQYF.

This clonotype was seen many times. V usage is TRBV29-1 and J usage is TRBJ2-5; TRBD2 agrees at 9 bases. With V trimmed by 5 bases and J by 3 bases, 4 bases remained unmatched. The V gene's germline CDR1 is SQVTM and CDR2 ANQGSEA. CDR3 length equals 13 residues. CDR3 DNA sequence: TGCAGCGTTCTATTAGCGGGAGAAGAGACCCAGTACTTC. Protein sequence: CSVLLAGEETQYF.

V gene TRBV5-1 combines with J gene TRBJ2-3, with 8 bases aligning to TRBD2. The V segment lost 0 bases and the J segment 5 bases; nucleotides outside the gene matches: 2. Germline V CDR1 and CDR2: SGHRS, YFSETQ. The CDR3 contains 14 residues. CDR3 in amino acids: CASSLAGRVDTQYF. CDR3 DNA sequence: TGCGCCAGCAGCTTGGCCGGGAGGGTAGATACGCAGTATTTT.

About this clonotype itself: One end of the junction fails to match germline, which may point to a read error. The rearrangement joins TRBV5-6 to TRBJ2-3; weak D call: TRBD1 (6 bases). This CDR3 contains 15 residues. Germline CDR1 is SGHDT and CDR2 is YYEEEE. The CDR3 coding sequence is TGTGCCAGCAGCTTTTTTGGACAGTTAACAGATATGCAGTATTTT. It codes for CASSFFGQLTDMQYF.